Listed below are T cell receptor beta chains from one sample, sequenced in a study of shared clonotypes between healthy human individuals. Only in-frame clones appear in the TCRdb table, and some are missing; sequencing was by immunoSEQ multiplex PCR. The table lists more than 1.2 million clones, 98% of them singletons. The sequenced material came from naive CD4+ T cells sorted from blood. The receptors derive from a man aged 25 to 45 in good health. Both conserved end residues are part of each CDR3. Each record gives: V gene, J gene, CDR3 protein.

v_gene: TRBV27
j_gene: TRBJ2-7
CDR3aa: CASSLSFAYKGLYEQYF

v_gene: TRBV6-6
j_gene: TRBJ2-1
CDR3aa: CASSPLGRAGKVQFF

v_gene: TRBV10-3
j_gene: TRBJ1-4
CDR3aa: CAISRQEGDEKLFF

v_gene: TRBV7-6
j_gene: TRBJ1-4
CDR3aa: CASSLGRDERGRVNEKLFF

v_gene: TRBV13
j_gene: TRBJ2-6
CDR3aa: CASSLGLDPSGANVLTF

v_gene: TRBV27
j_gene: TRBJ2-7
CDR3aa: CASSPRDLNEQYF

v_gene: TRBV4-1
j_gene: TRBJ1-2
CDR3aa: CASSRDLVAQGNYGYTF

v_gene: TRBV28
j_gene: TRBJ1-2
CDR3aa: CASSFRQHYGYTF

v_gene: TRBV5-4
j_gene: TRBJ2-7
CDR3aa: CASSIGAYEQYF

v_gene: TRBV18
j_gene: TRBJ1-1
CDR3aa: CASSLDRGGTEAFF

v_gene: TRBV29-1
j_gene: TRBJ2-7
CDR3aa: CSVEADSGPVDEQYF

v_gene: TRBV4-3
j_gene: TRBJ2-2
CDR3aa: CASSQDPAGGNTGELFF

v_gene: TRBV4-3
j_gene: TRBJ1-4
CDR3aa: CASSQVMGEKLFF

v_gene: TRBV19
j_gene: TRBJ2-2
CDR3aa: CASSHATLMTGELFF

v_gene: TRBV18
j_gene: TRBJ2-7
CDR3aa: CASSLRGGTYEQYF

v_gene: TRBV28
j_gene: TRBJ1-5
CDR3aa: CASSLPGISNQPQHF

v_gene: TRBV6-6
j_gene: TRBJ1-5
CDR3aa: CASSYTGNSNQPQHF

v_gene: TRBV5-1
j_gene: TRBJ2-1
CDR3aa: CASGRLAALGDEQFF

v_gene: TRBV14
j_gene: TRBJ2-3
CDR3aa: CASSQGLTRFIPTDTQYF

v_gene: TRBV10-2
j_gene: TRBJ2-7
CDR3aa: CASSGLASLHEQYF

v_gene: TRBV14
j_gene: TRBJ2-3
CDR3aa: CASSQETSGLPSTDTQYF

v_gene: TRBV6-5
j_gene: TRBJ2-7
CDR3aa: CASSYLGQARVYEQYF

v_gene: TRBV7-9
j_gene: TRBJ1-1
CDR3aa: CASSLVENTEAFF

v_gene: TRBV6-5
j_gene: TRBJ1-1
CDR3aa: CASSWGIWNTEAFF

v_gene: TRBV9
j_gene: TRBJ2-7
CDR3aa: CASSEGPFAGGSYEQYF

v_gene: TRBV2
j_gene: TRBJ1-5
CDR3aa: CASSRQGANQPQHF

v_gene: TRBV28
j_gene: TRBJ2-5
CDR3aa: CASSSGARETQYF

v_gene: TRBV7-9
j_gene: TRBJ2-6
CDR3aa: CASIITGWDNRTGANVLTF

v_gene: TRBV5-4
j_gene: TRBJ1-4
CDR3aa: CASSPGQSNEKLFF

v_gene: TRBV15
j_gene: TRBJ2-1
CDR3aa: CATSRVVNEQFF

v_gene: TRBV5-3
j_gene: TRBJ2-1
CDR3aa: CARSFDGTGYLAGVDNEQFF

v_gene: TRBV19
j_gene: TRBJ2-1
CDR3aa: CASSIWDRYTGNEQFF

v_gene: TRBV7-2
j_gene: TRBJ2-7
CDR3aa: CASSLEASGAYEQYF

v_gene: TRBV2
j_gene: TRBJ1-4
CDR3aa: CASSEARGQANEKLFF

v_gene: TRBV6-1
j_gene: TRBJ1-4
CDR3aa: CASRVTLQSEKLFF

v_gene: TRBV5-5
j_gene: TRBJ1-1
CDR3aa: CASSSLAGAGTEAFF

v_gene: TRBV29-1
j_gene: TRBJ2-1
CDR3aa: CSVRPRGAYNEQFF

v_gene: TRBV6-5
j_gene: TRBJ2-7
CDR3aa: CASSYSAATRNEQYF

v_gene: TRBV10-1
j_gene: TRBJ2-1
CDR3aa: CASSESRLAGEQFF

v_gene: TRBV6-1
j_gene: TRBJ2-6
CDR3aa: CASSEAIGLGSGANVLTF

v_gene: TRBV6-6
j_gene: TRBJ1-2
CDR3aa: CASLDLDRVNYGYTF

v_gene: TRBV5-1
j_gene: TRBJ2-5
CDR3aa: CASSLFRRGQETQYF

v_gene: TRBV5-1
j_gene: TRBJ2-1
CDR3aa: CASSTGTSGNSYNEQFF

v_gene: TRBV18
j_gene: TRBJ2-1
CDR3aa: CASSLGGRGKNEQFF

v_gene: TRBV7-2
j_gene: TRBJ2-3
CDR3aa: CASSFAGLGTDTQYF

v_gene: TRBV30
j_gene: TRBJ1-2
CDR3aa: CAWTPTGVNYGYTF